This passage covers 14 T cell receptor beta chains from one sample sequenced in a study of cytomegalovirus exposure and HLA in healthy donors. PCR employed 60 Vbeta and 13 Jbeta primers. Generated by immunoSEQ multiplex PCR, the TCRdb table keeps only in-frame clones and is missing some. Of some 70,000 clones listed, 75% to 80% are singletons. The specimen was PBMCs. The receptors were sampled from a man younger than 35 in good health and CMV-seronegative.

This clone was seen once. The rearrangement uses TRBV27 and TRBJ2-7; TRBD1 agrees at 7 bases. This CDR3 has 14 amino acids. V gave up 5 bases and J gave up 3 bases; unmatched junction bases: 7. CDR1 MNHEY and CDR2 SMNVEV come from the germline V gene (reference sequence). DNA of the CDR3: TGTGCCAGCAGTCAGACAGGGAGTGACTACGAGCAGTACGTC. Amino acid sequence: CASSQTGSDYEQYV.

The gene calls are TRBV10-3 and TRBJ1-2; D remains unclear. The CDR3 has 13 residues. Germline V gene sequence: CDR1 ENHRY, CDR2 SYGVKD. Between the trimmed V and J ends, which lost 8 bases and 1 base, there was a span of 11 bases. The CDR3 DNA follows: TGTGCCATCTATAGGGAGGTTAACTATGGCTACACCTTC. Encoded protein: CAIYREVNYGYTF.

The chain couples TRBV25-1 to TRBJ1-1; 8 nucleotides align to TRBD1. The length of the CDR3 is 14 residues. The V gene's germline CDR1 is MGHDK and CDR2 SYGVNS. V was clipped by 6 bases and J by 4 bases; unmatched bases: 7. CDR3 sequence (DNA): TGTGCCAGCAGACAGACAGGGGCCGGCACTGAAGCTTTCTTT. It specifies CASRQTGAGTEAFF.

The rearrangement joins TRBV6-5 to TRBJ1-1, with D possibly matching TRBD1 (5 bases). Germline V gene data show CDR1 as MNHEY and CDR2 as SVGAGI. V was clipped by 3 bases and J by 7 bases, with 12 bases between them. This CDR3 region has 13 residues. CDR3 region: CASSYPGTGEAFF. CDR3 DNA: TGTGCCAGCAGTTATCCGGGGACTGGTGAAGCTTTCTTT.

The chain has TRBV4-1 and TRBJ1-6; 7 nucleotides line up with TRBD1. The CDR3 is 15 residues long. Germline CDR1 reads MGHRA; CDR2 reads YSYEKL. V shed 3 bases, J shed 7 bases, and the junction held 6 bases outside the gene matches. CDR3 sequence (DNA): TGCGCCAGCAGCCACACAGGGGAAAGGAATTCACCCCTCCACTTT. This sequence encodes CASSHTGERNSPLHF.

This clone has just one count. This chain uses TRBV2 with TRBJ2-7; 13 nucleotides align to TRBD2. Germline V gene data show CDR1 as SNHLY and CDR2 as FYNNEI. The V gene end was trimmed by 5 bases and the J gene end by 6 bases; junction bases not matched to a gene: 7. The CDR3 has 15 residues. In DNA, the CDR3 is TGTGCCAGCAGTCAGACTAGCGGGGGGTTTAGCGAGCAGTACGTC. This encodes CASSQTSGGFSEQYV.

The DNA of the CDR3 is TGTGCCAGCAGTTTGTCATTCCGGGACAGTTCTAACTATGGCTACACCTTC. Its translation is CASSLSFRDSSNYGYTF. This chain joins TRBV27 and TRBJ1-2; 7 bases are shared with TRBD1. Germline V lookup: CDR1 MNHEY, CDR2 SMNVEV (reference sequence). This CDR3 region has 17 residues. V dropped 3 bases and J dropped 0; count of bases not matched to a gene: 10.

The gene calls are TRBV5-1 and TRBJ2-5; 7 nucleotides align to TRBD1. V shed 0 bases, J shed 6 bases, and the junction held 5 bases outside the gene matches. Germline CDR1 SGHRS, CDR2 YFSETQ. The CDR3 runs 14 residues. CDR3 in DNA: TGCGCCAGCAGCTTGGGAGGGGGCGCACAGACCCAGTACTTC. Protein sequence: CASSLGGGAQTQYF.

This clone was found once. The J gene is TRBJ2-7, the V gene TRBV27, with TRBD2 identical over 13 bases. Germline values: CDR1 MNHEY, CDR2 SMNVEV (reference sequence). With V trimmed by 1 base and J by 1 base, 10 bases remained unmatched. The CDR3 loop spans 19 amino acids. CDR3: CASSLLPLTSGGISYEQYF. The DNA of the CDR3 is TGTGCCAGCAGTTTATTGCCCTTGACTAGCGGGGGGATTTCCTACGAGCAGTACTTC.

This clone turned up a few times. V and J are TRBV19 and TRBJ1-5; no clear D. Germline CDR1 is LNHDA and CDR2 is SQIVND (reference sequence). The length of the CDR3 is 15 residues. V was clipped by 2 bases and J by 7 bases, with 15 bases between them. The CDR3 here is CASSISGGFGQPQHF. In DNA form, the CDR3 reads TGTGCCAGTAGTATAAGTGGAGGGTTCGGACAGCCCCAGCATTTT.

V and J are TRBV19 and TRBJ1-4, with D perhaps TRBD1 (5 bases). This CDR3 is built from 13 residues. V was clipped by 6 bases and J by 5 bases, with 10 bases between them. Germline V gene data show CDR1 as LNHDA and CDR2 as SQIVND (reference sequence). The DNA of the CDR3 is TGTGCCAGTAGGGCAGGGAGGAATGAAAAACTGTTTTTT. This sequence encodes CASRAGRNEKLFF. Drawing the rest from reference TRBV19 and TRBJ1-4, the complete variable domain is DGGITQSPKYLFRKEGQNVTLSCEQNLNHDAMYWYRQDPGQGLRLIYYSQIVNDFQKGDIAEGYSVSREKKESFPLTVTSAQKNPTAFYLCASRAGRNEKLFFGSGTQLSVL.

This chain connects TRBV11-2 to TRBJ1-5, with D unresolved. The CDR3 runs to 13 residues. CDR1 is SGHAT, CDR2 FQNNGV, per germline. The V gene lost 0 bases and the J gene lost 7 bases, with 7 bases spanning the gap. DNA for the CDR3: TGTGCCAGCAGCTTAGACGGGGTACAGCCCCAGCATTTT. Translation: CASSLDGVQPQHF.

V gene TRBV25-1 combines with J gene TRBJ2-7, with 8 bases that match TRBD2. The CDR3 is made up of 14 amino acids. Losses at the gene ends were 2 bases for V and 5 bases for J; bases not matched to a gene: 5. CDR1 and CDR2 (germline): MGHDK, SYGVNS. The CDR3 loop reads CASSERQGLDEQYF. In DNA, the CDR3 is TGTGCCAGCAGTGAACGGCAGGGACTAGACGAGCAGTACTTC.

For the CDR3, the DNA is TGTGCCAGCAGCTTAAAACTCCTGAACACCGGGGAGCTGTTTTTT. It specifies CASSLKLLNTGELFF. V and J are TRBV7-8 and TRBJ2-2; D gene ambiguous. Germline V gives CDR1 SGHVS, CDR2 FQNEAQ. The ends were cut back, 2 bases at V and 1 base at J, with 8 bases in the middle. The CDR3 contains 15 residues. The entire variable domain, with the rest obtained from reference TRBV7-8 and TRBJ2-2, is as follows: GAGVSQSPRYKVAKRGQDVALRCDPISGHVSLFWYQQALGQGPEFLTYFQNEAQLDKSGLPSDRFFAERPEGSVSTLKIQRTQQEDSAVYLCASSLKLLNTGELFFGEGSRLTVL.